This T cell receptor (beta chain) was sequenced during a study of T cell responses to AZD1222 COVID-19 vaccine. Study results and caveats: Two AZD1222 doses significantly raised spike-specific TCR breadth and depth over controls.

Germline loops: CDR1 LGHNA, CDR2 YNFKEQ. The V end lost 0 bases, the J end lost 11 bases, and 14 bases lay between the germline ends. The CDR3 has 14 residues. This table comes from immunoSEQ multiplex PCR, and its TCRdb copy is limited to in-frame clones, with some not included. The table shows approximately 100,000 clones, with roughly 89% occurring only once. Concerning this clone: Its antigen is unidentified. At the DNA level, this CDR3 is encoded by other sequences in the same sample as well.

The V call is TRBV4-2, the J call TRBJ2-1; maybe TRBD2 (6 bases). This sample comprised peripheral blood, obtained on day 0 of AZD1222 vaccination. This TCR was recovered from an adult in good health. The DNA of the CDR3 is TGTGCCAGCAGCCAAGATCGAGGAGGGCGAAAGCAGTTCTTC. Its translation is CASSQDRGGRKQFF.